This is a list of T cell receptor beta chains from one sample in a study of post-analysis software for immune sequencing data. MiXCR, run by TCRdb on the PCR reads, gives a single entry per CDR3 protein. The table includes fewer than 900,000 distinct CDR3 sequences, roughly 46% detected once. The sequenced material came from blood. These receptors were taken from a girl aged 5 to 17 with multiple sclerosis. CDR3s include the opening cysteine and the closing phenylalanine or tryptophan. A D gene is named only where the DNA matches it firmly. Some rows have no size entry. The others give once, few or many, or a class for an expanded clone.

.	TRBV7-9	TRBJ2-3	few	CASSRINILRGSEDTQYF	TGTGCCAGCAGCCGTATAAACATTTTGAGGGGGAGTGAGGATACGCAGTATTTT
.	TRBV7-8	TRBJ2-5	few	CASSVGREETQYF	TGTGCCAGCAGCGTTGGACGGGAAGAGACCCAGTACTTC
TRBD1	TRBV4-3	TRBJ1-1	.	CASSQFPGTGGQAFF	TGCGCCAGCAGCCAGTTCCCCGGGACAGGGGGCCAAGCTTTCTTT
.	TRBV20-1	TRBJ1-6	few	CSAKTDPNSPLHF	TGCAGTGCTAAGACAGACCCAAATTCACCCCTCCACTTT
.	TRBV9	TRBJ1-2	few	CASSVGSGPNYGYTF	TGTGCCAGCAGCGTAGGGTCGGGACCCAACTATGGCTACACCTTC
TRBD1	TRBV6-1	TRBJ1-2	.	CASDRGANYGYTF	TGTGCCAGCGACAGGGGAGCTAACTATGGCTACACCTTC
TRBD1	TRBV24-1	TRBJ2-3	few	CATSERQGFGDTQYF	TGTGCCACCAGTGAACGACAGGGGTTTGGAGATACGCAGTATTTT
.	TRBV6-5	TRBJ2-7	once	CASSYSGRSKPYEQYF	TGTGCCAGCAGTTACTCGGGCAGATCGAAACCCTACGAGCAGTACTTC
TRBD2	TRBV7-2	TRBJ2-3	.	CASSLSSGLNTDTQYF	TGTGCCAGCAGCTTGTCTAGCGGCCTTAACACAGATACGCAGTATTTT
TRBD2	TRBV12-3/TRBV12-4	TRBJ2-7	few	CASSPPGLANYEQYF	TGTGCCAGCAGCCCTCCGGGACTAGCGAACTACGAGCAGTACTTC
TRBD2	TRBV29-1	TRBJ2-1	.	CSVSVRLAHEQFF	TGCAGCGTATCCGTAAGACTAGCCCATGAGCAGTTCTTC
.	TRBV7-3	TRBJ2-5	many	CASTKPKETQYF	TGTGCCAGCACCAAGCCCAAAGAGACCCAGTACTTC
.	TRBV28	TRBJ2-7	.	CASSFSILRAGISYEQYF	TGTGCCAGCAGTTTCTCGATCCTTAGGGCGGGGATCTCCTACGAGCAGTACTTC
.	TRBV12-3/TRBV12-4	TRBJ2-1	.	CASLSGSYNEQFF	TGTGCCAGCCTTAGCGGATCCTACAATGAGCAGTTCTTC
.	TRBV20-1	TRBJ2-5	once	CSGRVVGSGETQYF	TGCAGTGGCAGGGTGGTAGGATCAGGAGAGACCCAGTACTTC
.	TRBV5-6	TRBJ1-1	.	CASSLRSSGGTEAFF	TGTGCCAGCAGCTTGAGGTCCTCGGGGGGCACTGAAGCTTTCTTT
TRBD2	TRBV27	TRBJ2-1	.	CASSFASGSTGQFF	TGTGCCAGCAGTTTCGCTAGCGGGAGCACGGGGCAGTTCTTC
.	TRBV15	TRBJ2-3	.	CATSRAASSDTQYF	TGTGCCACCAGCAGAGCCGCTAGCTCAGATACGCAGTATTTT
.	TRBV20-1	TRBJ2-7	few	CSARYQGISYEQYF	TGCAGTGCCCGCTACCAGGGGATCTCCTACGAGCAGTACTTC
TRBD2	TRBV29-1	TRBJ2-2	.	CSPDGLEFDSGELFF	TGCAGCCCCGACGGACTAGAGTTTGATTCCGGGGAGCTGTTTTTT
.	TRBV9	TRBJ1-2	few	CASSSIYGYTF	TGTGCCAGCAGCTCCATCTATGGCTACACCTTC
.	TRBV27	TRBJ2-1	few	CASSTVRSGGRTLQFF	TGTGCCAGCAGCACAGTACGGAGCGGAGGGCGAACACTGCAGTTCTTC
TRBD1	TRBV20-1	TRBJ2-5	few	CSARAFRDRETQYF	TGCAGTGCTAGAGCTTTCCGGGACAGGGAGACCCAGTACTTC
TRBD2	TRBV29-1	TRBJ2-1	few	CSVEVAGGRRRNEQFF	TGCAGCGTTGAAGTGGCTGGCGGGAGACGACGGAATGAGCAGTTCTTC
.	TRBV7-8	TRBJ2-7	.	CASSSSIYEQYF	TGTGCCAGCAGCTCAAGTATCTACGAGCAGTACTTC
.	TRBV10-3	TRBJ2-7	.	CAISGGFGYYEQYF	TGTGCCATCAGTGGGGGGTTTGGATACTACGAGCAGTACTTC
.	TRBV29-1	TRBJ2-1	.	CSVGEDDPYNEQFF	TGCAGCGTTGGAGAGGATGATCCCTACAATGAGCAGTTCTTC
.	TRBV20-1	TRBJ2-1	once	CSARRAGLSYNEQFF	TGCAGTGCTAGGCGTGCGGGGCTCTCCTACAATGAGCAGTTCTTC
TRBD2	TRBV2	TRBJ2-1	.	CAISGTSGRWEQFF	TGTGCCATCAGTGGGACTAGCGGGAGGTGGGAGCAGTTCTTC
.	TRBV29-1	TRBJ2-7	few	CSVGDYYEQYF	TGCAGCGTTGGAGACTACTACGAGCAGTACTTC
TRBD2	TRBV25-1	TRBJ2-1	.	CASRYGGTEQFF	TGTGCCAGCAGATACGGGGGGACTGAGCAGTTCTTC
TRBD2	TRBV28	TRBJ2-5	.	CASKVAGGPEETQYF	TGTGCCAGCAAGGTAGCGGGAGGGCCGGAAGAGACCCAGTACTTC
.	TRBV7-3	TRBJ1-1	.	CASSLTLDTEAFF	TGTGCCAGCAGCTTAACCTTGGACACTGAAGCTTTCTTT
.	TRBV7-9	TRBJ2-3	.	CASSLALGVTDTQYF	TGTGCCAGCAGCTTAGCGCTCGGAGTCACAGATACGCAGTATTTT
TRBD1	TRBV29-1	TRBJ1-2	.	CSVSPTGGPQDVYTF	TGCAGCGTTTCTCCCACAGGGGGCCCGCAAGATGTCTACACCTTC
.	TRBV5-1	TRBJ2-5	once	CASSSRHSAGETQYF	TGCGCCAGCAGCTCAAGACATTCGGCGGGAGAGACCCAGTACTTC